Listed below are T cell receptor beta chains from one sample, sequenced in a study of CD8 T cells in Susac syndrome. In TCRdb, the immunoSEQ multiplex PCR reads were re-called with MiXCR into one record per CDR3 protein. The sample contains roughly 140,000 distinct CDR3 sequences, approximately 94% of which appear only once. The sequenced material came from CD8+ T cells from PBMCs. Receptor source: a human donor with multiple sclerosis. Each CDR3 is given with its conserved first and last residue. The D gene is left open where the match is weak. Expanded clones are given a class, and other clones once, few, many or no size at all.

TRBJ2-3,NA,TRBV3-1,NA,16,CASSHPALGPTDTQYF,TGTGCCAGCAGCCACCCCGCACTAGGGCCCACAGATACGCAGTATTTT
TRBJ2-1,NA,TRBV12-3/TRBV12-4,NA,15,CASSRGEGIADEQFF,TGTGCCAGCTCACGGGGAGAGGGAATTGCCGATGAGCAGTTCTTC
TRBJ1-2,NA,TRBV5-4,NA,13,CASSLVSVQGYTF,TGTGCCAGCAGCTTGGTTTCCGTTCAGGGCTACACCTTC
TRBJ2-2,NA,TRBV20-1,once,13,CSAVDTNTGELFF,TGCAGTGCAGTGGACACGAACACCGGGGAGCTGTTTTTT
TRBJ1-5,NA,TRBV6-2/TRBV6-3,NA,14,CASTREPGGQPQHF,TGTGCCAGCACTCGGGAGCCCGGGGGTCAGCCCCAGCATTTT
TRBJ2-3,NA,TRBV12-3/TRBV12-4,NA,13,CASSTGSTDTQYF,TGTGCCAGCAGTACGGGCTCCACAGATACGCAGTATTTT
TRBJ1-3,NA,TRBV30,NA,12,CACVLSGNTIYF,TGTGCCTGTGTACTCTCTGGAAACACCATATATTTT
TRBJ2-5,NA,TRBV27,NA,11,CAAGFLETQYF,TGTGCCGCAGGTTTCTTAGAGACCCAGTACTTC
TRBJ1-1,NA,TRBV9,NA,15,CASSPYPGLATEAFF,TGTGCCAGCAGCCCCTACCCAGGGCTGGCCACTGAAGCTTTCTTT
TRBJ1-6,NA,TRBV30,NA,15,CAWSALQAGDSPLHF,TGTGCCTGGAGTGCCTTGCAGGCGGGGGATTCACCCCTCCACTTT
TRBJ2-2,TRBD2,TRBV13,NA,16,CASSPYERGNTGELFF,TGTGCCAGCAGCCCCTACGAGCGGGGGAACACCGGGGAGCTGTTTTTT
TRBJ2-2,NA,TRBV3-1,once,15,CASSQGVYLAGELFF,TGTGCCAGCAGCCAAGGGGTTTACCTTGCCGGGGAGCTGTTTTTT
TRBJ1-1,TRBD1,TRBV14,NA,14,CASSRQGLNTEAFF,TGTGCCAGCAGCCGACAGGGGCTGAACACTGAAGCTTTCTTT
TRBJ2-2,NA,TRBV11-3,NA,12,CATKDGTGELFF,TGTGCCACCAAGGACGGCACCGGGGAGCTGTTTTTT
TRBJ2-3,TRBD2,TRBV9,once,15,CASSATSGATDTQYF,TGTGCCAGCAGCGCCACTAGCGGGGCCACAGATACGCAGTATTTT
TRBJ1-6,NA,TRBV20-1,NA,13,CSARGRGRSPLHF,TGCAGTGCTAGGGGCAGGGGTCGTTCACCCCTCCACTTT
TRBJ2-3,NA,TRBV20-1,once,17,CSARDRGGSLSTDTQYF,TGCAGTGCTAGAGATAGGGGCGGGTCCCTCAGCACAGATACGCAGTATTTT
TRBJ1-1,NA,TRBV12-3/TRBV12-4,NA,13,CASSFEWETEAFF,TGTGCCAGCAGTTTTGAGTGGGAGACTGAAGCTTTCTTT
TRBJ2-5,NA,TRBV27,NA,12,CASSVQGETQYF,TGTGCCAGCAGTGTGCAGGGAGAGACCCAGTACTTC
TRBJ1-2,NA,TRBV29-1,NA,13,CSVWTEFNYGYTF,TGCAGCGTCTGGACAGAATTCAACTATGGCTACACCTTC
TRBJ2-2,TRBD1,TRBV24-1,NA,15,CATSDRAANTGELFF,TGTGCCACCTCAGACAGGGCCGCAAACACCGGGGAGCTGTTTTTT
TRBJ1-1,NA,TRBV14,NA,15,CASSQKTSRGTEAFF,TGTGCCAGCAGCCAAAAGACGAGCCGGGGCACTGAAGCTTTCTTT
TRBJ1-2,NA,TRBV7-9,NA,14,CASSFLVDTHGYTF,TGTGCCAGCAGCTTCCTGGTTGACACCCATGGCTACACCTTC
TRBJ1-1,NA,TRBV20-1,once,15,CSARDPGLMNTEAFF,TGCAGTGCTAGAGATCCGGGACTCATGAACACTGAAGCTTTCTTT
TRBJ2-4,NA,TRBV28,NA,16,CASSFPPTGPKNIQYF,TGTGCCAGCAGTTTCCCACCTACAGGGCCCAAAAACATTCAGTACTTC
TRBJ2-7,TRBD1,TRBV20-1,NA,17,CSATPGTGEVGSYEQYF,TGCAGTGCTACTCCCGGGACAGGGGAGGTTGGCTCCTACGAGCAGTACTTC
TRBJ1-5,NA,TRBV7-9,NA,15,CASSRTETGDQPQHF,TGTGCCAGCAGCCGGACAGAGACAGGTGATCAGCCCCAGCATTTT
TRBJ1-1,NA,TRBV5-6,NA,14,CASSLGGVYTEAFF,TGTGCCAGCAGCTTGGGAGGGGTGTACACTGAAGCTTTCTTT
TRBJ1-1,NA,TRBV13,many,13,CASSFTVNTEAFF,TGTGCCAGCAGCTTTACAGTGAACACTGAAGCTTTCTTT
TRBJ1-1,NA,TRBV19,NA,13,CASSMRGEAEAFF,TGTGCCAGTAGTATGAGGGGGGAGGCTGAAGCTTTCTTT